This TCR beta chain came from a study of cytomegalovirus exposure and HLA in healthy donors. Overall study findings and caveats: A later analysis found first-cohort TCR clusters tended to co-occur in the 90 to 150 validation repertoires. Among TCR beta chains, those listed as cytomegalovirus-associated numbered over 150.

With regard to this clone: Its target is not known.

The assay was immunoSEQ multiplex PCR, and TCRdb's table has in-frame clones only and misses some. The table includes approximately 97,000 clones, around 93% detected once. CDR1 is LGHNA, CDR2 YSLEER, per germline. The CDR3 length is 15 residues. V was clipped by 0 bases and J by 6 bases; unmatched bases: 1. The source is a young woman in good health and CMV-seropositive. The chain employs TRBV4-3 and TRBJ1-5; 11 bases align to TRBD1. Sequenced input: PBMCs. The CDR3 spells CASSQDGTGGQPQHF. DNA for the CDR3: TGCGCCAGCAGCCAAGACGGGACAGGGGGTCAGCCCCAGCATTTT.